The rows below give T cell receptor beta chains drawn from one sample of a study of T cell responses to AZD1222 COVID-19 vaccine. Produced via immunoSEQ multiplex PCR; TCRdb's table is partial and in-frame only. The table records about 78,000 clones, about 85% of them present only once. This specimen was peripheral blood, taken on day 0 of AZD1222 vaccination. The origin of the receptors is an adult in good health. The conserved cysteine and the conserved F or W are not part of the CDR3 here. Fields, in order: V gene, D gene, J gene, CDR3 protein. The D gene is left open where the match is weak.

TRBV7-2,.,TRBJ1-1,ASSIGTLTTEAF
TRBV12-3/TRBV12-4,.,TRBJ1-4,ASSTDSEKLF
TRBV6-5,.,TRBJ1-2,ASSYSRAYGYT
TRBV5-8,.,TRBJ2-5,ASSLFQGGETQY
TRBV6-2/TRBV6-3,.,TRBJ1-5,ASSYGVGSFQSAQH
TRBV6-5,.,TRBJ1-1,ASSYSRGTEAF
TRBV19,.,TRBJ2-5,ASTTVAGSKTQY
TRBV2,TRBD1,TRBJ1-5,ASSELDRGSQPQH
TRBV5-1,.,TRBJ1-2,ASSYTDRGATNYGYT
TRBV18,.,TRBJ1-2,ASSPLPGWRDYGYT
TRBV11-1,.,TRBJ1-1,ASSLGTVNTEAF
TRBV7-8,TRBD1,TRBJ1-6,ASSPLTGLGSPLH
TRBV10-3,TRBD2,TRBJ2-1,AISGREGNYNEQF
TRBV9,TRBD2,TRBJ2-3,ASSPPRAASGMGTDTQY
TRBV4-1,.,TRBJ2-2,ASSQGFAPLALF
TRBV29-1,TRBD1,TRBJ1-3,SVGDRVSGNTIY
TRBV6-5,.,TRBJ2-7,ATFRGWATYEQY
TRBV5-1,.,TRBJ2-4,ASSLDRAGGGIQY
TRBV18,.,TRBJ1-1,ASSPLQGNTEAF
TRBV12-5,.,TRBJ2-7,ASGRVRGTYEQY
TRBV19,TRBD2,TRBJ2-7,ASSIKDRGGLAGAYEQY
TRBV14,TRBD2,TRBJ2-1,ASSGRGRANEQF
TRBV30,TRBD1,TRBJ2-7,AWQGAISHEQY
TRBV12-3/TRBV12-4,.,TRBJ1-2,ASSSTGNGYT